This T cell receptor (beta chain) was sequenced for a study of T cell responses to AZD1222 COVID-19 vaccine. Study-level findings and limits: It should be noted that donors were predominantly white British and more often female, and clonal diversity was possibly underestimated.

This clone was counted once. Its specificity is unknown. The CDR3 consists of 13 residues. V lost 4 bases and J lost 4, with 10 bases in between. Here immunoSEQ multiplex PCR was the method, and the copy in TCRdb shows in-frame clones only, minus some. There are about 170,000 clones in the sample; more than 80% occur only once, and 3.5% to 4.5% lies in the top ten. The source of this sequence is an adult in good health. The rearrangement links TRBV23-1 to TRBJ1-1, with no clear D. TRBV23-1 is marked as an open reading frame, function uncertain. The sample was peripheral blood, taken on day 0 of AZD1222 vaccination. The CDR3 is CASSPRRITEAFF. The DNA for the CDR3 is TGCGCCAGCAGTCCCAGGAGGATCACTGAAGCTTTCTTT.